What follows describes a single T cell receptor (beta chain). The sample comes from a study of technical replicates of blood from several donors. The CDR3 spans 17 residues. Here immunoSEQ multiplex PCR was the method, and the copy in TCRdb shows in-frame clones only, minus some. Of approximately 97,000 clones listed, about 95% were seen once; the top ten hold about 0.36%. The specimen sequenced was T cells isolated from PBMCs. This chain joins TRBV21-1 and TRBJ2-7; TRBD2 is taken as the D call from the table, unchecked against the DNA. TRBV21-1 is designated a pseudogene. This sequence was found in a human donor in good health. CDR3 bases: TGTGCCAGCAGCAAAAAAAAGGGGACTAGCGGATGCTACGAGCAGTACTTC. Its translation is CASSKKKGTSGCYEQYF.